Below, 28 T cell receptor beta chains from the same sample are listed, as sequenced in a study of blood T cell repertoires in COVID-19. TCRdb's table, derived via immunoSEQ multiplex PCR, lists solely in-frame clones and lacks some. The profile shows 50,000 to 80,000 clones, just over 85% of them singletons. What was sequenced was peripheral blood. The receptors were gathered from a woman in her sixties with COVID-19, enrolled during active disease.

The J gene is TRBJ2-3, the V gene TRBV7-9; D may be TRBD2 (5 bases). The CDR3 runs 15 residues. The germline V gene encodes CDR1 SEHNR and CDR2 FQNEAQ (reference sequence). V shed 3 bases and J shed 2 bases, with 12 bases lying between them. CDR3 sequence (DNA): TGTGCCAGCAGCTTTGGTAGCGCCGTCACAGATACGCAGTATTTT. Its translation: CASSFGSAVTDTQYF.

This sequence joins TRBV11-2 and TRBJ1-6; 9 positions agree with TRBD1. Germline lookup yields CDR1 SGHAT and CDR2 FQNNGV. V lost 5 bases and J lost 9; bases outside the gene matches: 11. CDR3 length equals 16 residues. The CDR3, as DNA: TGTGCCAGCAGCCGAATATCCGGGACAGGGAGTTCACCCCTCCACTTT. Translated, it gives CASSRISGTGSSPLHF.

The chain joins TRBV28 to TRBJ1-2; 10 bases align to TRBD1. The length of the CDR3 is 14 residues. The V gene end was trimmed by 3 bases and the J gene end by 11 bases; junction bases not matched to a gene: 9. The germline V gene encodes CDR1 MDHEN and CDR2 SYDVKM. The CDR3 loop reads CASSFPDRGPRYTF. Written as DNA, the CDR3 is TGTGCCAGCAGTTTTCCCGACAGGGGGCCGCGGTACACCTTC.

The gene calls are TRBV7-6 and TRBJ1-1; tentative D call: TRBD1 (6 bases). The CDR3 has 15 amino acids. In germline, CDR1 is SGHVS, CDR2 FNYEAQ. Between the trimmed V and J ends, which lost 5 bases and 1 base, there was a span of 14 bases. The CDR3 sequence: CASSPRQVGNTEAFF. CDR3 bases: TGTGCCAGCAGCCCCCGACAGGTAGGGAACACTGAAGCTTTCTTT. The whole variable domain, remainder taken from reference TRBV7-6 and TRBJ1-1, is GAGVSQSPRYKVTKRGQDVALRCDPISGHVSLYWYRQALGQGPEFLTYFNYEAQQDKSGLPNDRFSAERPEGSISTLTIQRTEQRDSAMYRCASSPRQVGNTEAFFGQGTRLTVV.

The chain is built from TRBV28 and TRBJ2-7, with D tentatively TRBD1 (6 bases). CDR3 length: 14 residues. V lost 3 bases and J lost 9, with 18 bases in between. Germline-derived CDR1 and CDR2 are MDHEN and SYDVKM. CDR3: CASSLHSGQTGQYF. CDR3 nucleotides: TGTGCCAGCAGTTTGCATTCGGGACAAACTGGGCAGTACTTC.

The chain links TRBV3-1 (or the pseudogene TRBV3-2) to TRBJ1-2; TRBD1 aligns across 8 bases. V gave up 5 bases and J gave up 1 base; unmatched junction bases: 12. Germline V gene data show CDR1 as LGHDT and CDR2 as YNNKEL (reference sequence). The CDR3 extends over 17 amino acids. CDR3 protein: CASSAHGTGEVNYGYTF. The CDR3 coding sequence is TGTGCCAGCAGCGCCCACGGGACAGGAGAAGTTAACTATGGCTACACCTTC.

This chain connects TRBV18 to TRBJ2-2; TRBD2 matches at 9 bases. The CDR3 is 15 residues long. Germline trimming cut 2 bases from V and 5 bases from J; bases unmatched to any gene: 3. Germline values: CDR1 KGHSH, CDR2 LQKENI. CDR3: CASSPLSGGTGELFF. In DNA form, the CDR3 reads TGTGCCAGCTCACCATTGAGCGGGGGGACCGGGGAGCTGTTTTTT. Looking up the rest from reference TRBV18 and TRBJ2-2 gives the full variable domain: NAGVMQNPRHLVRRRGQEARLRCSPMKGHSHVYWYRQLPEEGLKFMVYLQKENIIDESGMPKERFSAEFPKEGPSILRIQQVVRGDSAAYFCASSPLSGGTGELFFGEGSRLTVL.

J is TRBJ2-6 and V is TRBV20-1; D perhaps matches TRBD2 (7 bases). Trimming removed 3 bases from V and 2 bases from J, with 17 bases in between. This CDR3 spans 17 amino acids. Germline CDR1 reads DFQATT; CDR2 reads SNEGSKA (reference sequence). CDR3 region: CSASVRGQKAGANVLTF. The CDR3 region has the DNA TGCAGTGCTAGTGTGCGGGGGCAGAAGGCTGGGGCCAACGTCCTGACTTTC.

The rearrangement uses TRBV12-3 or TRBV12-4 and TRBJ1-1; TRBD1 matches at 7 bases. The junction had 1 base not matched to a gene; V was cut back by 6 bases and J by 0 bases. The CDR3 totals 13 residues. CDR3 region: CASRTGVNTEAFF. In nucleotides, the CDR3 is TGTGCCAGCAGAACAGGGGTGAACACTGAAGCTTTCTTT.

This chain uses TRBV3-1 (or the pseudogene TRBV3-2) with TRBJ2-3; D may be TRBD1 (5 bases). The V end lost 3 bases, the J end lost 0 bases, and 19 bases lay between the germline ends. From germline, CDR1 is LGHDT and CDR2 YNNKEL (reference sequence). There are 18 residues in the CDR3. The CDR3 region is CASSQKARESLSTDTQYF. CDR3 nucleotides: TGTGCCAGCAGCCAGAAAGCCAGGGAATCCCTAAGCACAGATACGCAGTATTTT.

V gene TRBV5-8 combines with J gene TRBJ2-3, with D unclear. V lost 1 base, J lost 0 bases, and 6 bases lay in between. CDR3 length equals 14 residues. The germline CDR1 and CDR2 sequences are SGHTS and YDEGEE. This chain's CDR3 is CASSLTVSTDTQYF. CDR3 nucleotide sequence: TGTGCCAGCAGCTTGACGGTTAGCACAGATACGCAGTATTTT.

The V gene is TRBV7-2, the J gene TRBJ1-2; no reliable D call. V was shortened by 5 bases and J by 1 base, with 17 bases between the two germline ends. The germline CDR1 and CDR2 sequences are SGHTA and FQGNSA. This CDR3 spans 16 amino acids. CDR3 sequence reads: CASSGAGGLGNYGYTF. The CDR3 nucleotides read TGTGCCAGCAGCGGAGCGGGAGGCCTTGGTAACTATGGCTACACCTTC. The complete variable domain, with remaining parts taken from reference TRBV7-2 and TRBJ1-2, reads GAGVSQSPSNKVTEKGKDVELRCDPISGHTALYWYRQSLGQGLEFLIYFQGNSAPDKSGLPSDRFSAERTGGSVSTLTIQRTQQEDSAVYLCASSGAGGLGNYGYTFGSGTRLTVV.

This chain joins TRBV24-1 and TRBJ1-2; a possible D gene is TRBD1 (6 bases). The length of the CDR3 is 12 residues. Trimming took 9 bases from V and 8 from J, leaving 15 bases between them. Looked up from germline, CDR1 is KGHDR and CDR2 is SFDVKD. CDR3 bases: TGTGCCACCCTAAGGGGGTTTGGGGGCTACACCTTC. This encodes CATLRGFGGYTF.

In its sample, this clone was seen once. The CDR3 here is CASSLSVRAGIRYNEQFF. Written as DNA, the CDR3 is TGTGCCAGCAGCTTAAGCGTCAGGGCAGGGATTAGGTACAATGAGCAGTTCTTC. This chain links TRBV7-8 with TRBJ2-1; a possible D gene is TRBD1 (5 bases). V was shortened by 2 bases and J by 4 bases, with 21 bases between the two germline ends. Germline CDR1 and CDR2: SGHVS and FQNEAQ. The CDR3 extends over 18 amino acids.

The chain recombines TRBV28 with TRBJ2-5, with TRBD1 matching over 9 bases. Germline loops: CDR1 MDHEN, CDR2 SYDVKM. Trimming took 4 bases from V and 3 from J; bases not matched to a gene: 9. The CDR3 consists of 16 residues. The DNA for the CDR3 is TGTGCCAGCAGTTCACCCCCCGGGACAGGGAAAGAGACCCAGTACTTC. Its translation is CASSSPPGTGKETQYF.

This chain connects TRBV9 to TRBJ2-1; 7 nucleotides line up with TRBD1. Germline CDR1 reads SGDLS; CDR2 reads YYNGEE. The CDR3 is made up of 15 amino acids. J lost 8 bases, V lost 4 bases, and 12 bases had no gene match. DNA of the CDR3: TGTGCCAGCAGCCGAAGAGACAGGGCTTGGGATGAGCAGTTCTTC. Residues: CASSRRDRAWDEQFF.

The rearrangement links TRBV30 to TRBJ1-5; TRBD1 matches 11 bases. CDR1 is GTSNPN, CDR2 SVGIG, per germline (reference sequence). With 0 bases clipped from V and 6 bases from J, the junction kept 10 bases outside the gene matches. The length of the CDR3 is 17 residues. The CDR3 here is CAWSVRGTGGLGQPQHF. DNA of the CDR3: TGTGCCTGGAGTGTAAGAGGGACAGGGGGTTTGGGTCAGCCCCAGCATTTT.

The gene calls are TRBV7-9 and TRBJ1-1; 8 bases agree with TRBD1. The V gene end was trimmed by 5 bases and the J gene end by 2 bases; junction bases not matched to a gene: 7. This CDR3 has 15 amino acids. Germline V gene lookup returns CDR1 SEHNR and CDR2 FQNEAQ (reference sequence). The CDR3 loop is CASSRETGVNTEAFF. Here the CDR3 DNA reads TGTGCCAGCAGCCGAGAGACAGGGGTAAACACTGAAGCTTTCTTT.

The chain joins TRBV5-6 to TRBJ1-5, with 10 bases identical to TRBD1. The CDR3 is 15 amino acids. Germline V lookup: CDR1 SGHDT, CDR2 YYEEEE. The ends lost 3 bases at V and 3 bases at J; junction bases unmatched: 3. CDR3 region: CASSWGQGYNQPQHF. The CDR3 nucleotides are TGTGCCAGCAGCTGGGGACAGGGGTACAATCAGCCCCAGCATTTT.

This clone was counted a single time. The CDR3 reads CASSLRQASTDTQYF. The DNA of the CDR3 is TGTGCCAGCAGCTTACGACAGGCGAGCACAGATACGCAGTATTTT. The chain uses TRBV7-8 and TRBJ2-3; weak D call: TRBD1 (6 bases). Between the trimmed V and J ends, which lost 2 bases and 0 bases, there was a span of 9 bases. Germline V CDR1 and CDR2: SGHVS, FQNEAQ. There are 15 residues in the CDR3.

This chain joins TRBV6-2 or TRBV6-3 and TRBJ1-5; the D gene is possibly TRBD1 (6 bases). V shed 4 bases and J shed 1 base, with 11 bases lying between them. The CDR3 totals 15 residues. CDR1 is MNHEY and CDR2 is SVGEGT in the germline V gene. CDR3 loop: CASSSGVPSNQPQHF. The CDR3 DNA is TGTGCCAGCAGTTCAGGGGTCCCAAGCAATCAGCCCCAGCATTTT.

The V gene is TRBV10-3, the J gene TRBJ1-2; weak D call: TRBD1 (6 bases). The V gene's germline CDR1 is ENHRY and CDR2 SYGVKD. The CDR3 loop spans 16 amino acids. Between the trimmed V and J ends, which lost 4 bases and 8 bases, there was a span of 23 bases. The CDR3 DNA sequence: TGTGCCATCAGTGCGGGACAACTCCTGGGTCATAGAGGCTACACCTTC. Translating it yields CAISAGQLLGHRGYTF.

The rearrangement uses TRBV30 and TRBJ1-6; tentative D call: TRBD1 (5 bases). Germline CDR1 reads GTSNPN; CDR2 reads SVGIG (reference sequence). The CDR3 runs to 14 residues. V was trimmed by 2 bases and J by 7 bases, leaving 12 bases between them. CDR3: CAWSREGFNSPLHF. The CDR3 DNA reads as TGTGCCTGGAGTAGGGAGGGGTTCAATTCACCCCTCCACTTT.

The chain combines TRBV19 with TRBJ1-1; a weak D match, TRBD1 (6 bases). The germline V gene encodes CDR1 LNHDA and CDR2 SQIVND (reference sequence). Between the trimmed V and J ends, which lost 3 bases and 0 bases, there was a span of 14 bases. The CDR3 runs 16 residues. CDR3: CASSMGAGVMNTEAFF. The CDR3 bases are TGTGCCAGTAGTATGGGGGCAGGGGTTATGAACACTGAAGCTTTCTTT.

The V and J genes are TRBV28 and TRBJ2-7, with D maybe TRBD2 (6 bases). The germline V gene encodes CDR1 MDHEN and CDR2 SYDVKM. The CDR3 spans 15 residues. V lost 4 bases, J lost 3 bases, and 16 bases lay in between. In nucleotides, the CDR3 is TGTGCCAGCAGTTCCCCCCATTTGGGAGGCTACGAGCAGTACTTC. This codes for CASSSPHLGGYEQYF.

This clone has just one count. J is TRBJ2-3 and V is TRBV9, with 7 bases fitting TRBD2. The CDR3 is made up of 15 amino acids. Germline V CDR1 and CDR2: SGDLS, YYNGEE. J lost 1 base, V lost 4 bases, and 6 bases had no gene match. In DNA, the CDR3 is TGTGCCAGCAGCCTCGGACTAGTGGGCACAGATACGCAGTATTTT. Its protein product is CASSLGLVGTDTQYF. The full variable domain, rest sourced from reference TRBV9 and TRBJ2-3, is DSGVTQTPKHLITATGQRVTLRCSPRSGDLSVYWYQQSLDQGLQFLIQYYNGEERAKGNILERFSAQQFPDLHSELNLSSLELGDSALYFCASSLGLVGTDTQYFGPGTRLTVL.

This clone was seen a handful of times. The chain recombines TRBV24-1 with TRBJ2-1, with 11 positions matching TRBD1. The CDR3 has 15 residues. V trimming: 4 bases; J trimming: 8 bases; junction bases outside the gene matches: 6. CDR1 is KGHDR and CDR2 is SFDVKD in the germline V gene. CDR3 loop: CATSDLGQGVYEQFF. Written as DNA, the CDR3 is TGTGCCACCAGTGACCTGGGACAGGGGGTCTATGAGCAGTTCTTC.

As DNA, the CDR3 is TGCGCCACCGTACGGACTAGCGGAGAGTCTTACGAGCAGTACTTC. This codes for CATVRTSGESYEQYF. The chain uses TRBV10-1 and TRBJ2-7; TRBD2 matches 10 bases. Germline values: CDR1 WNHNN, CDR2 SYGVQD (reference sequence). The CDR3 length is 15 residues. V gave up 10 bases and J gave up 4 bases; unmatched junction bases: 13.